This passage covers 19 T cell receptor beta chains from one sample sequenced in a study of blood T cell repertoires in COVID-19. The assay was immunoSEQ multiplex PCR, and TCRdb's table has in-frame clones only and misses some. This sample carries some 12,000 clones, roughly 82% of them seen once, and the ten largest clones take about 4%. The specimen was peripheral blood. Every receptor here comes from a woman in her sixties or seventies with acute or convalescent COVID-19.

The count of this clone is one. The chain combines TRBV7-9 with TRBJ1-2; 10 bases are a match to TRBD1. Germline loops: CDR1 SEHNR, CDR2 FQNEAQ (reference sequence). The CDR3 loop spans 14 amino acids. Losses at the gene ends were 5 bases for V and 6 bases for J; bases not matched to a gene: 6. For the CDR3, the DNA is TGTGCCAGCAGCCCGGGACAGGGGTACAATGGCTACACCTTC. The encoded protein is CASSPGQGYNGYTF.

The V gene is TRBV10-3, the J gene TRBJ2-7, with 8 bases identical to TRBD1. This CDR3 spans 15 amino acids. With V trimmed by 3 bases and J by 7 bases, 11 bases remained unmatched. Germline values: CDR1 ENHRY, CDR2 SYGVKD. The CDR3 DNA reads TGTGCCATCAGTGAAATGTTCCAGGGGGCGGGGGAGCAGTACTTC. It yields the protein CAISEMFQGAGEQYF.

The CDR3 DNA reads TGTGCCAGCAGTTTAACTAGCGGGGGGTTAGGCCAGTACTTC. Translated, it gives CASSLTSGGLGQYF. The chain combines TRBV28 with TRBJ2-5; 12 bases align to TRBD2. This CDR3 comprises 14 residues. Germline assignment: CDR1 MDHEN and CDR2 SYDVKM. The V gene end was trimmed by 2 bases and the J gene end by 10 bases; junction bases not matched to a gene: 5.

The chain is built from TRBV7-2 and TRBJ2-7; no firm D call. V lost 1 base and J lost 6, with 4 bases in between. Germline assignment: CDR1 SGHTA and CDR2 FQGNSA. The CDR3 length is 11 residues. DNA of the CDR3: TGTGCCAGCAGCTTAGTTCGCGAGCAGTACTTC. It is translated as CASSLVREQYF.

V is TRBV28 and J is TRBJ2-1; TRBD2 matches 11 bases. Germline V gene data show CDR1 as MDHEN and CDR2 as SYDVKM. The CDR3 loop spans 15 amino acids. V lost 5 bases, J lost 5 bases, and 5 bases stayed unmatched. CDR3: CASSIFSGGDNEQFF. DNA for the CDR3: TGTGCCAGCAGTATCTTTAGCGGGGGGGACAATGAGCAGTTCTTC.

The genes are TRBV7-9 and TRBJ1-2; D call uncertain. The CDR3 is 14 amino acids. The V end lost 4 bases, the J end lost 4 bases, and 13 bases lay between the germline ends. Germline lookup yields CDR1 SEHNR and CDR2 FQNEAQ (reference sequence). The CDR3 DNA follows: TGTGCCAGCAGCTCATTAACAGTTTCCTATGGCTACACCTTC. Its translation: CASSSLTVSYGYTF.

The chain is built from TRBV3-1 (or the pseudogene TRBV3-2) and TRBJ2-5; perhaps TRBD2 as D (5 bases). The CDR3 has 17 residues. CDR1 LGHDT and CDR2 YNNKEL come from the germline V gene (reference sequence). Trimming stripped 1 base from V and 0 bases from J, with 15 bases between. The CDR3 coding sequence is TGTGCCAGCAGCCAAGTCCCCGGGGTTGGCAACCAAGAGACCCAGTACTTC. Translated, it gives CASSQVPGVGNQETQYF.

The V gene is TRBV7-9, the J gene TRBJ2-7; no definite D call. The germline CDR1 and CDR2 sequences are SEHNR and FQNEAQ (reference sequence). Trimming removed 3 bases at V and 3 bases at J, with 9 bases between. The CDR3 runs 13 residues. CDR3 DNA sequence: TGTGCCAGCAGCTTCCCGGAGAACTACGAGCAGTACTTC. Translation: CASSFPENYEQYF.

The genes are TRBV6-5 and TRBJ1-4; 10 bases are shared with TRBD1. Germline V gene data show CDR1 as MNHEY and CDR2 as SVGAGI. The CDR3 sequence is 15 residues long. Trimming removed 4 bases from V and 10 bases from J; junction bases left unmatched: 9. The CDR3 DNA follows: TGTGCCAGCAGTTCCCCGGGACAGGGGTATGGAAAACTGTTTTTT. This gives the protein CASSSPGQGYGKLFF.

The CDR3 coding sequence is TGTGCCAGTAACCCGGTCGCGAACACCGGGGAGCTGTTTTTT. Encoded protein: CASNPVANTGELFF. V and J are TRBV19 and TRBJ2-2; D is uncertain. Germline V gives CDR1 LNHDA, CDR2 SQIVND (reference sequence). The V and J ends lost 7 bases and 0 bases respectively, with 9 bases between them. This CDR3 has 14 residues.

The chain links TRBV10-3 to TRBJ2-7; TRBD2 matches 8 bases. Per germline, CDR1 ENHRY and CDR2 SYGVKD. The V gene end was trimmed by 10 bases and the J gene end by 1 base; junction bases not matched to a gene: 6. The CDR3 is 13 residues long. As DNA, the CDR3 is TGTGCCAACCGGGAGGGGAAATCCTACGAGCAGTACTTC. Its translation: CANREGKSYEQYF.

V usage is TRBV5-1 and J usage is TRBJ2-2, with 9 bases that match TRBD1. The CDR3 is 15 residues long. Germline V gives CDR1 SGHRS, CDR2 YFSETQ. V lost 7 bases and J lost 0; bases outside the gene matches: 4. CDR3 DNA: TGCGCCAGCGCAAGACAGGGGGCGAACACCGGGGAGCTGTTTTTT. Encoded protein: CASARQGANTGELFF.

The CDR3 protein is CAWSVGGGTEAFF. The CDR3 DNA is TGTGCCTGGAGTGTAGGCGGGGGCACTGAAGCTTTCTTT. V usage is TRBV30 and J usage is TRBJ1-1; TRBD1 is a possible D gene (5 bases). V lost 0 bases and J lost 4, with 9 bases in between. CDR3 length equals 13 residues. CDR1 is GTSNPN and CDR2 is SVGIG in the germline V gene (reference sequence).

This clone has only one observation. The CDR3 spells CASSPLRNTEAFF. The CDR3 region has the DNA TGTGCCAGCAGCCCCCTACGGAACACTGAAGCTTTCTTT. V is TRBV6-5 and J is TRBJ1-1; D call uncertain. This CDR3 contains 13 residues. V was pared by 6 bases and J by 1 base, with 9 bases between. The germline V gene encodes CDR1 MNHEY and CDR2 SVGAGI.

This clone was recorded only once. V gene TRBV18 combines with J gene TRBJ1-6, with D unresolved. The CDR3 sequence is 16 residues long. Looked up from germline, CDR1 is KGHSH and CDR2 is LQKENI. V was clipped by 4 bases and J by 7 bases, with 17 bases between them. The CDR3 DNA reads as TGTGCCAGCTCACTAAGCCGGGAGGTGCTCAATTCACCCCTCCACTTT. Protein: CASSLSREVLNSPLHF.

In its sample, this clone was seen a few times. The J gene is TRBJ1-1, the V gene TRBV25-1; 8 nucleotides match TRBD1. The V gene end was trimmed by 3 bases and the J gene end by 10 bases; junction bases not matched to a gene: 7. Germline CDR1 reads MGHDK; CDR2 reads SYGVNS. This CDR3 has 13 amino acids. CDR3 in DNA: TGTGCCAGCAGTGAGGAGACAGGGGTTGTAGCTTTCTTT. Translation: CASSEETGVVAFF.

The CDR3 protein is CASSQDLTGNEQFF. DNA for the CDR3: TGTGCCAGCAGCCAAGATCTAACGGGCAATGAGCAGTTCTTC. The V call is TRBV3-1 (or the pseudogene TRBV3-2), the J call TRBJ2-1, with no clear D. The CDR3 consists of 14 residues. Germline values: CDR1 LGHDT, CDR2 YNNKEL (reference sequence). Deletions cut 0 bases from V and 6 bases from J, with 9 bases between.

This sequence joins TRBV18 and TRBJ1-1, with D perhaps matching TRBD1 (5 bases). The CDR3 consists of 14 residues. CDR1 and CDR2 from the germline V gene are KGHSH and LQKENI. V shed 3 bases and J shed 4 bases, with 12 bases lying between them. CDR3 in amino acids: CASSPVGVGTEAFF. DNA of the CDR3: TGTGCCAGCTCACCGGTAGGGGTAGGCACTGAAGCTTTCTTT. The full variable domain, its missing parts supplied by reference TRBV18 and TRBJ1-1, is NAGVMQNPRHLVRRRGQEARLRCSPMKGHSHVYWYRQLPEEGLKFMVYLQKENIIDESGMPKERFSAEFPKEGPSILRIQQVVRGDSAAYFCASSPVGVGTEAFFGQGTRLTVV.

The CDR3 coding sequence is TGTGCCATCAGTGACCCCTTCCGCAATGAGCAGTTCTTC. Protein: CAISDPFRNEQFF. The J gene is TRBJ2-1, the V gene TRBV10-3; D gene uncertain. This CDR3 comprises 13 residues. V was pared by 3 bases and J by 6 bases, with 9 bases between. Germline assignment: CDR1 ENHRY and CDR2 SYGVKD.